Listed below are T cell receptor beta chains from one sample, sequenced in a study of blood T cell repertoires in COVID-19. The assay was immunoSEQ multiplex PCR, and TCRdb's table has in-frame clones only and misses some. The sample lists some 110,000 clones, 85% seen once, with 1.4% to 1.5% in the top ten. The sample comprised peripheral blood. The origin of the receptors is a man aged 35-49 years with acute or convalescent COVID-19. Both conserved end residues are part of each CDR3. Fields, in order: J gene, clone size, D gene, V gene, CDR3 DNA, CDR3 protein. The D gene is left open where the match is weak. For some rows the clone size is stated as once, few or many, or as a class when expanded; others skip it.

J gene: TRBJ2-5; clone size: -; D gene: TRBD2; V gene: TRBV13; CDR3 DNA: TGTGCCAGCAGCACCCGGACTAGCGGGGAGACCCAGTACTTC; CDR3 protein: CASSTRTSGETQYF
J gene: TRBJ2-3; clone size: once; D gene: -; V gene: TRBV7-2; CDR3 DNA: TGTGCCAGCAGCTTTCAGGGCGTACTCACAGATACGCAGTATTTT; CDR3 protein: CASSFQGVLTDTQYF
J gene: TRBJ2-5; clone size: -; D gene: -; V gene: TRBV6-5; CDR3 DNA: TGTGCCAGCAGTTATCGGGAGCGGGAGACCCAGTACTTC; CDR3 protein: CASSYRERETQYF
J gene: TRBJ2-7; clone size: once; D gene: TRBD2; V gene: TRBV5-1; CDR3 DNA: TGCGCCAGCAGCACCGGACTAGCGGGAGGGCCGGCCTACGAGCAGTACTTC; CDR3 protein: CASSTGLAGGPAYEQYF
J gene: TRBJ2-7; clone size: many; D gene: TRBD1; V gene: TRBV7-3; CDR3 DNA: TGTGCCAGCAGCCCGACAGGGCGTCACTACGAGCAGTACTTC; CDR3 protein: CASSPTGRHYEQYF
J gene: TRBJ1-4; clone size: once; D gene: -; V gene: TRBV6-6; CDR3 DNA: TGTGCCAGCAGCGGGTTCGGATGGGGAGGAGGTGAAAAACTGTTTTTT; CDR3 protein: CASSGFGWGGGEKLFF
J gene: TRBJ2-5; clone size: -; D gene: TRBD1; V gene: TRBV9; CDR3 DNA: TGTGCCAGCAGCCTAGGGAAGGGGGCCAGGGGCGAGACCCAGTACTTC; CDR3 protein: CASSLGKGARGETQYF
J gene: TRBJ2-2; clone size: -; D gene: -; V gene: TRBV3-1/TRBV3-2; CDR3 DNA: TGTGCCAGCAGCCAAGCAAACGTTCGGGGATGGACCGGGGAGCTGTTTTTT; CDR3 protein: CASSQANVRGWTGELFF
J gene: TRBJ2-1; clone size: -; D gene: TRBD1; V gene: TRBV11-2; CDR3 DNA: TGTGCCAGCAGAGGCTACAGGGGAAGCAATGAGCAGTTCTTC; CDR3 protein: CASRGYRGSNEQFF
J gene: TRBJ2-1; clone size: -; D gene: TRBD1; V gene: TRBV7-2; CDR3 DNA: TGTGCCAGCAGCTTGGACAGGGGGCTGAGCTCCTACAATGAGCAGTTCTTC; CDR3 protein: CASSLDRGLSSYNEQFF
J gene: TRBJ2-2; clone size: -; D gene: -; V gene: TRBV11-2; CDR3 DNA: TGTGCCAGCAGCCGAACCCGAGCCCCCGGGGAGCTGTTTTTT; CDR3 protein: CASSRTRAPGELFF
J gene: TRBJ2-3; clone size: -; D gene: -; V gene: TRBV11-3; CDR3 DNA: TGTGCCAGCAGCTCAAGCGGCATAAGCACAGATACGCAGTATTTT; CDR3 protein: CASSSSGISTDTQYF
J gene: TRBJ2-1; clone size: once; D gene: -; V gene: TRBV5-1; CDR3 DNA: TGCGCCAGCAGCCACTCGAGCTCCTACAATGAGCAGTTCTTC; CDR3 protein: CASSHSSSYNEQFF
J gene: TRBJ2-3; clone size: -; D gene: -; V gene: TRBV29-1; CDR3 DNA: TGCAGCGTTGCCACGGGGGGCTCCACAGATACGCAGTATTTT; CDR3 protein: CSVATGGSTDTQYF
J gene: TRBJ1-5; clone size: few; D gene: -; V gene: TRBV19; CDR3 DNA: TGTGCCAGTAGCCAGGGCCAAAGCAATCAGCCCCAGCATTTT; CDR3 protein: CASSQGQSNQPQHF
J gene: TRBJ1-2; clone size: -; D gene: -; V gene: TRBV3-1/TRBV3-2; CDR3 DNA: TGTGCCAGCAGCCGGGTCGGGTCGGTTGAGGGTGGCTACACCTTC; CDR3 protein: CASSRVGSVEGGYTF
J gene: TRBJ2-3; clone size: once; D gene: TRBD1; V gene: TRBV7-2; CDR3 DNA: TGTGCCAGCAGCTCTAGGACAGGGGCCACAGATACGCAGTATTTT; CDR3 protein: CASSSRTGATDTQYF
J gene: TRBJ2-2; clone size: -; D gene: -; V gene: TRBV7-2; CDR3 DNA: TGTGCCAGCAGCTTAGGGAGGAACACCGGGGAGCTGTTTTTT; CDR3 protein: CASSLGRNTGELFF
J gene: TRBJ2-1; clone size: few; D gene: TRBD2; V gene: TRBV11-2; CDR3 DNA: TGTGCCAGCAGCTTTACGACGGGGGGGAGCAATGAGCAGTTCTTC; CDR3 protein: CASSFTTGGSNEQFF
J gene: TRBJ2-7; clone size: -; D gene: TRBD1; V gene: TRBV19; CDR3 DNA: TGTGCCAGTAGACCCGGGACAGGGATCTACGAGCAGTACTTC; CDR3 protein: CASRPGTGIYEQYF
J gene: TRBJ2-7; clone size: -; D gene: TRBD1; V gene: TRBV5-4; CDR3 DNA: TGTGCCAGCAGCGGCGACAGGGGGGTAGCCGAGCAGTACTTC; CDR3 protein: CASSGDRGVAEQYF
J gene: TRBJ2-3; clone size: -; D gene: -; V gene: TRBV13; CDR3 DNA: TGTGCCAGCAGCCTTTTGCAGGGCCGCACAGATACGCAGTATTTT; CDR3 protein: CASSLLQGRTDTQYF
J gene: TRBJ1-1; clone size: -; D gene: TRBD1; V gene: TRBV6-6; CDR3 DNA: TGTGCCAGCGCAGACAGGGTGCGGGCTGAAGCTTTCTTT; CDR3 protein: CASADRVRAEAFF
J gene: TRBJ1-4; clone size: -; D gene: -; V gene: TRBV6-4; CDR3 DNA: TGTGCCAGCAGGGCGGACCCGGGGTACTGGGAAAAACTGTTTTTT; CDR3 protein: CASRADPGYWEKLFF
J gene: TRBJ2-3; clone size: -; D gene: TRBD2; V gene: TRBV9; CDR3 DNA: TGTGCCAGCAGCGTAGGACTAGCGGCGGGAGATACGCAGTATTTT; CDR3 protein: CASSVGLAAGDTQYF
J gene: TRBJ2-7; clone size: few; D gene: TRBD2; V gene: TRBV5-6; CDR3 DNA: TGTGCCAGCAGCGGGACTAGCGGGAGGGCCCCTTTGGACGAGCAGTACTTC; CDR3 protein: CASSGTSGRAPLDEQYF
J gene: TRBJ2-1; clone size: -; D gene: -; V gene: TRBV5-1; CDR3 DNA: TGCGCCAGCAGCTTGAGGGGAACAGACAATGAGCAGTTCTTC; CDR3 protein: CASSLRGTDNEQFF
J gene: TRBJ2-3; clone size: -; D gene: TRBD2; V gene: TRBV14; CDR3 DNA: TGTGCCAGCAGCCGAGCCGGGACTAGCGGGAGGTGGGATACGCAGTATTTT; CDR3 protein: CASSRAGTSGRWDTQYF
J gene: TRBJ2-3; clone size: -; D gene: -; V gene: TRBV5-1; CDR3 DNA: TGCGCCAGCAGCTTCGGCCCGGCGGGGGCCTGGGGTACAGATACGCAGTATTTT; CDR3 protein: CASSFGPAGAWGTDTQYF
J gene: TRBJ2-5; clone size: once; D gene: -; V gene: TRBV28; CDR3 DNA: TGTGCCAGCAGCCGTGGGACTCAGCCTCCGAAGACCCAGTACTTC; CDR3 protein: CASSRGTQPPKTQYF
J gene: TRBJ1-2; clone size: -; D gene: TRBD1; V gene: TRBV7-2; CDR3 DNA: TGTGCCAGCAGCCGGACAGGGGTAAACTATGGCTACACCTTC; CDR3 protein: CASSRTGVNYGYTF
J gene: TRBJ2-3; clone size: once; D gene: -; V gene: TRBV14; CDR3 DNA: TGTGCCAGCAGCCAAAGGACTCTTGCTTCTACAGATACGCAGTATTTT; CDR3 protein: CASSQRTLASTDTQYF
J gene: TRBJ2-1; clone size: few; D gene: -; V gene: TRBV7-9; CDR3 DNA: TGTGCCAGCAGCCTTTTCGGCGGTTTCGATGAGCAGTTCTTC; CDR3 protein: CASSLFGGFDEQFF
J gene: TRBJ1-1; clone size: -; D gene: TRBD1; V gene: TRBV6-2/TRBV6-3; CDR3 DNA: TGTGCCAGCAGTTACTGGGACAGGGGGCGGGTCACTGAAGCTTTCTTT; CDR3 protein: CASSYWDRGRVTEAFF
J gene: TRBJ2-5; clone size: -; D gene: TRBD1; V gene: TRBV18; CDR3 DNA: TGTGCCAGCTCACTCGACAGGGGCCAAGAGACCCAGTACTTC; CDR3 protein: CASSLDRGQETQYF
J gene: TRBJ2-1; clone size: -; D gene: -; V gene: TRBV6-6; CDR3 DNA: TGTGCCAGCAGTCCTCGCTCAGGGGCCAGCTCCTACAATGAGCAGTTCTTC; CDR3 protein: CASSPRSGASSYNEQFF
J gene: TRBJ2-1; clone size: -; D gene: -; V gene: TRBV3-1/TRBV3-2; CDR3 DNA: TGTGCCAGCAGCCAATTGGGGACTCCCTTGAGGGAGCAGTTCTTC; CDR3 protein: CASSQLGTPLREQFF
J gene: TRBJ2-3; clone size: -; D gene: -; V gene: TRBV29-1; CDR3 DNA: TGCACCACCCGGGGTGGGAACACAGATACGCAGTATTTT; CDR3 protein: CTTRGGNTDTQYF
J gene: TRBJ1-3; clone size: -; D gene: -; V gene: TRBV11-2; CDR3 DNA: TGTGCCAGCAGCCCACATAGGGGTCGAAACACCATATATTTT; CDR3 protein: CASSPHRGRNTIYF
J gene: TRBJ2-1; clone size: -; D gene: -; V gene: TRBV29-1; CDR3 DNA: TGCAGCGTTGTTAAATTCAATGAGCAGTTCTTC; CDR3 protein: CSVVKFNEQFF
J gene: TRBJ1-5; clone size: -; D gene: -; V gene: TRBV12-3/TRBV12-4; CDR3 DNA: TGTGCCAGCAGTTGGGGAGGTCAGCCCCAGCATTTT; CDR3 protein: CASSWGGQPQHF
J gene: TRBJ2-7; clone size: -; D gene: TRBD1; V gene: TRBV2; CDR3 DNA: TGTGCCAGCAAGAATATAGACAGGGCCCTGAACGAGCAGTACTTC; CDR3 protein: CASKNIDRALNEQYF
J gene: TRBJ2-3; clone size: -; D gene: TRBD1; V gene: TRBV11-2; CDR3 DNA: TGTGCCAGCAGCCCCCGACAGGGTATGGAAGATACGCAGTATTTT; CDR3 protein: CASSPRQGMEDTQYF
J gene: TRBJ2-7; clone size: -; D gene: -; V gene: TRBV10-2; CDR3 DNA: TGCGCCAGCAGTGGTAGCGCGCCCTACGAGCAGTACTTC; CDR3 protein: CASSGSAPYEQYF
J gene: TRBJ2-5; clone size: -; D gene: -; V gene: TRBV21-1; CDR3 DNA: TGTGCCAGCAGCATCCCGGGAGGGGGCATAGAGACCCAGTACTTC; CDR3 protein: CASSIPGGGIETQYF
J gene: TRBJ2-3; clone size: -; D gene: -; V gene: TRBV10-3; CDR3 DNA: TGTGCCCCCAGGTCCCTATTCCGGGATACGCAGTATTTT; CDR3 protein: CAPRSLFRDTQYF
J gene: TRBJ2-1; clone size: -; D gene: TRBD1; V gene: TRBV11-1; CDR3 DNA: TGTGCCAGCAGCTTAGCGCGGGGACAGGGAACCTACAATGAGCAGTTCTTC; CDR3 protein: CASSLARGQGTYNEQFF
J gene: TRBJ2-3; clone size: -; D gene: -; V gene: TRBV5-5; CDR3 DNA: TGTGCCAGCAGCTTGGGAGGGCTGGGCCAGTATTTT; CDR3 protein: CASSLGGLGQYF
J gene: TRBJ2-1; clone size: once; D gene: -; V gene: TRBV11-2; CDR3 DNA: TGTGCCAGCAGCCCGCGGTCCAATGAGCAGTTCTTC; CDR3 protein: CASSPRSNEQFF
J gene: TRBJ2-3; clone size: -; D gene: -; V gene: TRBV7-2; CDR3 DNA: TGTGCCAGCAGCTCGCGTCTTACAGATACGCAGTATTTT; CDR3 protein: CASSSRLTDTQYF
J gene: TRBJ2-1; clone size: few; D gene: -; V gene: TRBV5-1; CDR3 DNA: TGCGCCAGTTGGGACATCCAGGGACATGAGCAGTTCTTC; CDR3 protein: CASWDIQGHEQFF
J gene: TRBJ2-7; clone size: -; D gene: -; V gene: TRBV18; CDR3 DNA: TGTGCCAGCTCACCCTCGAATCGGGGGAACACCTACGAGCAGTACTTC; CDR3 protein: CASSPSNRGNTYEQYF
J gene: TRBJ1-5; clone size: -; D gene: TRBD1; V gene: TRBV28; CDR3 DNA: TGTGCCAGCCTAATCCGGGACAGTAGCAATCAGCCCCAGCATTTT; CDR3 protein: CASLIRDSSNQPQHF